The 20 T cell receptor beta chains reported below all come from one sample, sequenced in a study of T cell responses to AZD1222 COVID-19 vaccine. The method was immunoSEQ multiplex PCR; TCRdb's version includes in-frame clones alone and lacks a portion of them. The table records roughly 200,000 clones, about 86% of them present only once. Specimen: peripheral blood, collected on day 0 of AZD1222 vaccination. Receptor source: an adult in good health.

The CDR3 loop reads CASSSTWNNEQFF. The CDR3 bases are TGCGCCAGCAGCTCCACCTGGAACAATGAGCAGTTCTTC. This chain joins TRBV5-1 and TRBJ2-1; D not certain. The ends were cut back, 3 bases at V and 5 bases at J, with 9 bases in the middle. In germline, CDR1 is SGHRS, CDR2 YFSETQ. The CDR3 loop spans 13 amino acids. Full variable domain (remainder filled in from reference TRBV5-1 and TRBJ2-1): KAGVTQTPRYLIKTRGQQVTLSCSPISGHRSVSWYQQTPGQGLQFLFEYFSETQRNKGNFPGRFSGRQFSNSRSEMNVSTLELGDSALYLCASSSTWNNEQFFGPGTRLTVL.

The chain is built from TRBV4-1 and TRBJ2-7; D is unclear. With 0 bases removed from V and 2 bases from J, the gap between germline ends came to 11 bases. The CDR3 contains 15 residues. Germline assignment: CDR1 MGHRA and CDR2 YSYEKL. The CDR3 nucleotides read TGCGCCAGCAGCCAAGAAAGTCGAGCTACCTACGAGCAGTACTTC. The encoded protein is CASSQESRATYEQYF.

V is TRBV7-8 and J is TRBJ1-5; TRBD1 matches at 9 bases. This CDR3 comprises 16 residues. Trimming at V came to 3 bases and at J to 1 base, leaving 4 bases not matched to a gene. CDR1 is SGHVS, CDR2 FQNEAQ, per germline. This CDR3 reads CASSLGDRVSNQPQHF. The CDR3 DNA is TGTGCCAGCAGCTTGGGGGACAGGGTAAGCAATCAGCCCCAGCATTTT.

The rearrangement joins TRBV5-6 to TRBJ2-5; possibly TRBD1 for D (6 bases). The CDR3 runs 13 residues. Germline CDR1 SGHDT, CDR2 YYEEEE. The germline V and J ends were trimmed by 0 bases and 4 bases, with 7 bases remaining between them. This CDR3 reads CASSLGGRETQYF. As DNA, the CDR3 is TGTGCCAGCAGCTTGGGGGGGCGAGAGACCCAGTACTTC.

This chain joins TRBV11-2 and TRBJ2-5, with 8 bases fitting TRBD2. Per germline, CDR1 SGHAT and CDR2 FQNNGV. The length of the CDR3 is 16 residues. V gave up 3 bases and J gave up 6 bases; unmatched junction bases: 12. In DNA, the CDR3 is TGTGCCAGCAGCTTCTCTCGGGGCGGGGGGATGAAGACCCAGTACTTC. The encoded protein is CASSFSRGGGMKTQYF.

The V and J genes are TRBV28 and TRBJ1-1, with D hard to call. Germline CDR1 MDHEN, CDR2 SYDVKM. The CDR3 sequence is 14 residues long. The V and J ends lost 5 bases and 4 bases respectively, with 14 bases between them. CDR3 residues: CASSRGDWSTEAFF. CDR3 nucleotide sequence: TGTGCCAGCAGTCGCGGGGATTGGAGCACTGAAGCTTTCTTT.

CDR3: CASSEPRDRFTGELFF. The CDR3 DNA follows: TGTGCCAGCAGTGAACCAAGGGACCGCTTCACCGGGGAGCTGTTTTTT. The genes are TRBV25-1 and TRBJ2-2; tentatively, D is TRBD1 or TRBD2 (5 bases each). Per the germline V gene, CDR1 is MGHDK and CDR2 is SYGVNS. Trimming cost V 2 bases and J 4 bases, with 14 bases left between them. CDR3 length equals 16 residues.

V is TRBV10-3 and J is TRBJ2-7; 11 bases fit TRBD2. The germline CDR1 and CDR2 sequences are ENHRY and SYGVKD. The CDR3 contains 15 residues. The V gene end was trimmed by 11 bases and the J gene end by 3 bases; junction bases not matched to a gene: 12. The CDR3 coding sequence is TGTGCCTCCCAGGACCTAGCGGGGGGCCACTACGAGCAGTACTTC. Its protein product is CASQDLAGGHYEQYF.

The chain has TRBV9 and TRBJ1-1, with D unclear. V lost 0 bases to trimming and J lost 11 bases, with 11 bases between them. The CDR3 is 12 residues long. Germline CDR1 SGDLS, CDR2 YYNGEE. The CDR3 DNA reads TGTGCCAGCAGCGTAGTCGGGAAGCCGGCTTTCTTT. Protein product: CASSVVGKPAFF.

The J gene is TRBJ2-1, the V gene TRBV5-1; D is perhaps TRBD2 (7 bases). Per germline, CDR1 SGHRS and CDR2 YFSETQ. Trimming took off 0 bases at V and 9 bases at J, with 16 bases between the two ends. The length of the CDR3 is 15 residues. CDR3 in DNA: TGCGCCAGCAGCTTGGATGTGGGGGGGCCGGCTGAGCAGTTCTTC. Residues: CASSLDVGGPAEQFF.

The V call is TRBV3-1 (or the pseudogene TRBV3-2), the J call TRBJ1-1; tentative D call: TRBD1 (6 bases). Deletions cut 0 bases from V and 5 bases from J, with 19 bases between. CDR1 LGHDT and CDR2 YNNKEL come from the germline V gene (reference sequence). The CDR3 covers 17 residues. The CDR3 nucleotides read TGTGCCAGCAGCCAAGATCTTCCGCTAGACCAGGGGACTGAAGCTTTCTTT. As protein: CASSQDLPLDQGTEAFF.

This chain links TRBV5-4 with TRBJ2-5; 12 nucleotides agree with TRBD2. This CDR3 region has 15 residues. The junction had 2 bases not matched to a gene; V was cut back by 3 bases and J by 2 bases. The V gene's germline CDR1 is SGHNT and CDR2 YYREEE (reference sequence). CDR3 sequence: CASSSGLAGQETQYF. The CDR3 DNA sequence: TGTGCCAGCAGCTCCGGACTAGCGGGGCAAGAGACCCAGTACTTC.

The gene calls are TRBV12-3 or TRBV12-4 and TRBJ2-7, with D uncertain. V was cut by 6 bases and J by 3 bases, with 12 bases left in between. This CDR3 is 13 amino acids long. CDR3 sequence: CASSPVLDYEQYF. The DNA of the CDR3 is TGTGCCAGCAGCCCCGTTTTGGACTACGAGCAGTACTTC.

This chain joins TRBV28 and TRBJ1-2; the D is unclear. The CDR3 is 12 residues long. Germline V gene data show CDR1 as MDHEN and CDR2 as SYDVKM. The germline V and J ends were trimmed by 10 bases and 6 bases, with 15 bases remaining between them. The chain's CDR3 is CATHAGVDGYTF. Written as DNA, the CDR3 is TGTGCCACCCATGCCGGGGTAGATGGCTACACCTTC.

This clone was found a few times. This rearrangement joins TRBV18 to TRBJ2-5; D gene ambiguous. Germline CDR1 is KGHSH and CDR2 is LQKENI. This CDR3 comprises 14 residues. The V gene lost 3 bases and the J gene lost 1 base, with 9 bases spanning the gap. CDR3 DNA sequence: TGTGCCAGCTCACCTGGGCTTAGCCAAGAGACCCAGTACTTC. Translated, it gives CASSPGLSQETQYF.

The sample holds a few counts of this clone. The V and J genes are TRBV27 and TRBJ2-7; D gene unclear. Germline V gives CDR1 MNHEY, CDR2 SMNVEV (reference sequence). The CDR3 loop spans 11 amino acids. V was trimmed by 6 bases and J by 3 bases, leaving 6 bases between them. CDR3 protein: CASRGVYEQYF. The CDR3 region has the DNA TGTGCCAGCAGGGGCGTCTACGAGCAGTACTTC.

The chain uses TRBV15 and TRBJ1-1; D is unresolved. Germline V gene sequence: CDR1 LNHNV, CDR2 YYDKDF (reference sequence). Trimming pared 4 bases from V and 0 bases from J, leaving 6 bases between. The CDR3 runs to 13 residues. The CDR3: CATSNAMNTEAFF. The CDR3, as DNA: TGTGCCACCAGCAACGCGATGAACACTGAAGCTTTCTTT.

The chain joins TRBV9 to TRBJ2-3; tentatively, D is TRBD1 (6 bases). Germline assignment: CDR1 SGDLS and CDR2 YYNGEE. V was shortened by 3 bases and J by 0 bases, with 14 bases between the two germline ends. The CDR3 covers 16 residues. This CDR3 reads CASSGWGHPSTDTQYF. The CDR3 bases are TGTGCCAGCAGCGGATGGGGACATCCTAGCACAGATACGCAGTATTTT.

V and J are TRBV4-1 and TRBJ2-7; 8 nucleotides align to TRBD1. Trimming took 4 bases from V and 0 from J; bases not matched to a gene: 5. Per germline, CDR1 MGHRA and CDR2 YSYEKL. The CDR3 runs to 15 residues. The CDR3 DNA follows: TGCGCCAGCAGCCCGGGACAGGCGAGCTCCTACGAGCAGTACTTC. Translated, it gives CASSPGQASSYEQYF.

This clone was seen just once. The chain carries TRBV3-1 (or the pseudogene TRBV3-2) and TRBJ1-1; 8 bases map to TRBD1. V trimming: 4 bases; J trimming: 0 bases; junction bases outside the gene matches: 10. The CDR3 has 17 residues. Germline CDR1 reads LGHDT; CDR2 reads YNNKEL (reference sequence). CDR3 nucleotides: TGTGCCAGCAGCCTCGACAGGGGCTACCCCATGAACACTGAAGCTTTCTTT. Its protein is CASSLDRGYPMNTEAFF.